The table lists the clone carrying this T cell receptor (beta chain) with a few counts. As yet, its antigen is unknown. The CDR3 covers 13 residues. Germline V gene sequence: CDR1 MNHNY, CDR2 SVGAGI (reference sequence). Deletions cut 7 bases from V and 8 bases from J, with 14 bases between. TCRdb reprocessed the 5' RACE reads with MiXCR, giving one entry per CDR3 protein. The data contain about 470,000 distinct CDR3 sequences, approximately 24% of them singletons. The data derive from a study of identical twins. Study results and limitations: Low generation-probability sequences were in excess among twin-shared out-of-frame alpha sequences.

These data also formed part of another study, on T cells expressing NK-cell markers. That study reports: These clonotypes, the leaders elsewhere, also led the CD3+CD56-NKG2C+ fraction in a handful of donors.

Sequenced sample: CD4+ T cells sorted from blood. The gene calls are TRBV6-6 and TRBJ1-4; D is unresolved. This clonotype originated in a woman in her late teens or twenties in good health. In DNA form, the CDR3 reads TGTGCCAGCAAATTCGGGGTTCACGAAAAACTGTTTTTT. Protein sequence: CASKFGVHEKLFF.